Described below is a single T cell receptor (beta chain) sequence and its context. Its antigen is as yet unknown. These data originate in a study of identical twins. TCRdb redid the calling of the 5' RACE reads with MiXCR, one entry per CDR3 protein. The sample contains about 470,000 distinct CDR3 sequences, more than 20% of which appear only once. Study results and caveats: Invariant T cells like MAIT and iNKT could partly confound the zero-insertion analyses.

This same sample was also part of a study on T cells expressing NK-cell markers. That paper states: The TCR beta repertoires were obtained from sorted CD3+CD56+NKG2C+, CD3+CD56+NKG2C- and CD3+CD56-NKG2C+ T cells. Several of the experiments relied on an anti-gamma-delta TCR antibody so that only alpha-beta TCR T cells were sorted.

This clonotype was sampled from a woman aged 18-29 years in good health. Sequencing was carried out using CD4+ T cells sorted from blood.

DNA of the CDR3: TGCAGTGCCGCTACCTCGGCTAGCGGGAGGCACATTCAGTACTTC. Protein sequence: CSAATSASGRHIQYF. The gene calls are TRBV20-1 and TRBJ2-4; 11 bases align to TRBD2. This CDR3 comprises 15 residues. With V trimmed by 6 bases and J by 8 bases, 12 bases remained unmatched. Germline V lookup: CDR1 DFQATT, CDR2 SNEGSKA (reference sequence).